This T cell receptor beta chain was recorded in a study of shared clonotypes between healthy human individuals. V dropped 4 bases and J dropped 0 bases, with 11 bases sitting between them. Germline CDR1 and CDR2: SGDLS and YYNGEE. This CDR3 has 15 residues. Libraries were prepared by immunoSEQ multiplex PCR; TCRdb keeps only in-frame clonotypes and omits some of them. This table holds over a million clones, nearly 99% found once. The TCR was taken from a man aged 30 to 45 in good health. Material for sequencing was naive CD4+ T cells sorted from blood. The subset here: CD45RA+ positively selected. The V and J genes are TRBV9 and TRBJ1-5, with D tentatively TRBD1 (6 bases). The CDR3 nucleotides are TGTGCCAGCAGCTCCTTGGACAGTAGCAATCAGCCCCAGCATTTT. Translation: CASSSLDSSNQPQHF.